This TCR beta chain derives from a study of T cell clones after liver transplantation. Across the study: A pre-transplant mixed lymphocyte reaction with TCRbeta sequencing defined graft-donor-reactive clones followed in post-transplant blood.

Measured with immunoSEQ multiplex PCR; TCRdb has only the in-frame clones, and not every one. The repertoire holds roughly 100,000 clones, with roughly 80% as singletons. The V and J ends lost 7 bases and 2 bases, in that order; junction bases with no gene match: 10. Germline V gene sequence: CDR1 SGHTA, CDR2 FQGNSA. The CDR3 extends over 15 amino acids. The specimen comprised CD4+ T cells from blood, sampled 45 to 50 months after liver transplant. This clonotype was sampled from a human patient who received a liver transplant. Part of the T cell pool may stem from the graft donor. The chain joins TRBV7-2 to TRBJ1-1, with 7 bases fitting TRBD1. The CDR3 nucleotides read TGTGCCAGCACCCGGCCGGGGACAGCAAACACTGAAGCTTTCTTT. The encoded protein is CASTRPGTANTEAFF.